The 21 T cell receptor beta chains given below trace back to one sample, sequenced in a study of regulatory T cells in long-lasting Graves disease. HTBI primers from iRepertoire and Arm-PCR of CDR3 regions yielded the TCR beta libraries. Each CDR3 protein gets one entry after TCRdb re-called the multiplex PCR reads with MiXCR. The repertoire holds 350,000 to 500,000 distinct CDR3 sequences, with 14% as singletons. Documented time point: newly diagnosed GD, antithyroid drugs for less than 3 months. Extracted RNA from PBMCs served as the source of the TCR library. These same data were also listed under a study on T cells in Graves' hyperthyroidism and ophthalmopathy.

The specimen comprised peripheral blood mononuclear cells (PBMCs), sampled at new diagnosis, from a patient treated with antithyroid drugs. The receptor set was obtained from a woman in her forties or fifties with Graves disease.

In this sample, this clonotype turned up many times. DNA of the CDR3: TGTGCCACCAGTGATGAGGACTCAAGGGAGACAAAGAATTCACCCCTCCACTTT. It yields the protein CATSDEDSRETKNSPLHF. The J gene is TRBJ1-6, the V gene TRBV24-1; D is unresolved. Trimming removed 3 bases at V and 7 bases at J, with 21 bases between. There are 18 residues in the CDR3. From germline, CDR1 is KGHDR and CDR2 SFDVKD.

In its sample, this clonotype was seen many times. V usage is TRBV18 and J usage is TRBJ2-7, with D hard to call. CDR1 is KGHSH and CDR2 is LQKENI in the germline V gene. Trimming pared 4 bases from V and 4 bases from J, leaving 11 bases between. The CDR3 extends over 13 amino acids. The CDR3 DNA reads as TGTGCCAGCTCACACCCCCTAAAGTACGAGCAGTACTTC. The encoded protein is CASSHPLKYEQYF.

The sample holds a few counts of this clonotype. This rearrangement joins TRBV5-1 to TRBJ1-1; a weak D match, TRBD1 (5 bases). The CDR3 covers 15 residues. The V end lost 5 bases, the J end lost 3 bases, and 17 bases lay between the germline ends. In germline, CDR1 is SGHRS, CDR2 YFSETQ. The CDR3 bases are TGCGCCAGCAGTCTCCAACCGGGGCCCGACACTGAAGCTTTCTTT. It yields the protein CASSLQPGPDTEAFF.

On this clonotype: Just one base apart from a much larger clone, this may be a read error. This chain links TRBV6-2 or TRBV6-3 with TRBJ1-5; D is uncertain. Germline V lookup: CDR1 MNHEY, CDR2 SVGEGT. V was clipped by 0 bases and J by 4 bases, with 10 bases between them. The CDR3 covers 15 residues. Here the CDR3 DNA reads TGTGCCAGCAGTTACTCGTGTAGGAATAATCAGCCCCAGCATTTT. Translated: CASSYSCRNNQPQHF.

This clonotype was observed a handful of times. V gene TRBV5-1 combines with J gene TRBJ2-3, with 8 bases identical to TRBD2. V dropped 7 bases and J dropped 1; count of bases not matched to a gene: 8. The CDR3 extends over 15 amino acids. Germline CDR1 and CDR2: SGHRS and YFSETQ. CDR3 region: CASSLLREGTDTQYF. CDR3 nucleotide sequence: TGCGCCAGCTCACTCCTGCGGGAGGGCACAGATACGCAGTATTTT.

The chain joins TRBV5-1 to TRBJ1-5; D unresolved. V was cut by 0 bases and J by 0 bases, with 10 bases left in between. Germline V gene data show CDR1 as SGHRS and CDR2 as YFSETQ. The CDR3 sequence is 16 residues long. The CDR3 loop is CASSLDGDNSNQPQHF. For the CDR3, the DNA is TGCGCCAGCAGCTTGGATGGCGATAATAGCAATCAGCCCCAGCATTTT.

The chain links TRBV5-6 to TRBJ2-7, with D perhaps given as TRBD1 or TRBD2 (5 bases each). Trimming cost V 1 base and J 3 bases, with 14 bases left between them. Germline V gives CDR1 SGHDT, CDR2 YYEEEE. The CDR3 spans 15 residues. Written as DNA, the CDR3 is TGTGCCAGCAGCTTGCAGGGTGGCGGACTCTACGAGCAGTACTTC. Amino acids: CASSLQGGGLYEQYF.

V is TRBV18 and J is TRBJ2-2, with no clear D. CDR1 is KGHSH and CDR2 is LQKENI in the germline V gene. Deletions cut 0 bases from V and 0 bases from J, with 8 bases between. This CDR3 spans 16 amino acids. CDR3 sequence reads: CASSPPGRPNTGELFF. CDR3 nucleotides: TGTGCCAGCTCACCACCTGGCAGGCCGAACACCGGGGAGCTGTTTTTT.

V gene TRBV10-3 combines with J gene TRBJ2-1, with 11 bases fitting TRBD2. The CDR3 loop spans 16 amino acids. Germline trimming cut 6 bases from V and 4 bases from J; bases unmatched to any gene: 8. Germline CDR1 reads ENHRY; CDR2 reads SYGVKD. Here the CDR3 DNA reads TGTGCCATCAGGGGGACGGGACTAGCGGATTACAATGAGCAGTTCTTC. Translated, it gives CAIRGTGLADYNEQFF.

This clonotype showed up many times. CDR3 region: CASISSNYGYTF. The CDR3 DNA reads TGTGCCAGCATTAGTAGCAACTATGGCTACACCTTC. The genes are TRBV28 and TRBJ1-2; D not resolved. Trimming stripped 7 bases from V and 2 bases from J, with 8 bases between. The germline gives CDR1 MDHEN, CDR2 SYDVKM. The CDR3 covers 12 residues.

This clonotype was seen many times. The chain carries TRBV24-1 and TRBJ2-3; 10 bases are shared with TRBD2. Germline CDR1 KGHDR, CDR2 SFDVKD. This CDR3 comprises 18 residues. V gave up 3 bases and J gave up 2 bases; unmatched junction bases: 10. CDR3 loop: CATSDDLPSGRATDTQYF. The DNA for the CDR3 is TGTGCCACCAGTGATGACCTACCCAGCGGGAGGGCCACAGATACGCAGTATTTT.

This clonotype has a count of ten or more. The chain couples TRBV19 to TRBJ1-5; no definite D call. The germline gives CDR1 LNHDA, CDR2 SQIVND (reference sequence). V lost 5 bases, J lost 1 base, and 12 bases lay in between. The CDR3 length is 15 residues. The CDR3 spells CASSFNQWSNQPQHF. The CDR3 nucleotides are TGTGCCAGTAGTTTCAACCAATGGAGCAATCAGCCCCAGCATTTT. The full variable domain, its missing parts supplied by reference TRBV19 and TRBJ1-5, is DGGITQSPKYLFRKEGQNVTLSCEQNLNHDAMYWYRQDPGQGLRLIYYSQIVNDFQKGDIAEGYSVSREKKESFPLTVTSAQKNPTAFYLCASSFNQWSNQPQHFGDGTRLSIL.

The rearrangement links TRBV6-1 to TRBJ2-4, with 9 nucleotides matching TRBD2. The junction had 7 bases not matched to a gene; V was cut back by 7 bases and J by 0 bases. From germline, CDR1 is MNHNS and CDR2 SASEGT. The CDR3 spans 16 residues. The CDR3 nucleotides read TGTGCCAGCACTAGCGGGGAGGGCCCAGCCAAAAACATTCAGTACTTC. This sequence encodes CASTSGEGPAKNIQYF.

The sample holds many counts of this clonotype. The chain carries TRBV6-1 and TRBJ2-1; 10 bases align to TRBD2. V was clipped by 5 bases and J by 7 bases; unmatched bases: 11. Germline CDR1 and CDR2: MNHNS and SASEGT. This CDR3 has 16 amino acids. For the CDR3, the DNA is TGTGCCAGCAGTACATACCCGGGACTAGCGCTAAATGAGCAGTTCTTC. It codes for CASSTYPGLALNEQFF.

The chain links TRBV4-1 to TRBJ2-5; D is perhaps TRBD1 (7 bases). The DNA end lines up better with TRBJ2-1; the J call may be wrong. In germline, CDR1 is MGHRA, CDR2 YSYEKL. The CDR3 is 14 amino acids. DNA of the CDR3: TGCGCCAGCAGCCAAGCGACCTCAGGGGGGGAGCAGTTCTTC. Translated, it gives CASSQATSGGEQFF.

This clonotype was recorded at least ten times. The gene calls are TRBV11-2 and TRBJ2-7; D is ambiguous. Between the trimmed V and J ends, which lost 5 bases and 3 bases, there was a span of 8 bases. In germline, CDR1 is SGHAT, CDR2 FQNNGV. This CDR3 contains 12 residues. DNA for the CDR3: TGTGCCAGCAGCGGGCGGAACTACGAGCAGTACTTC. Translating gives CASSGRNYEQYF.

This clonotype was detected ten times or more. The chain has TRBV7-3 and TRBJ2-1, with D uncertain. V was clipped by 1 base and J by 4 bases, with 11 bases between them. This CDR3 spans 15 amino acids. The germline gives CDR1 SGHTA, CDR2 FQGTGA. This chain's CDR3 is CASSLSLARYNEQFF. The CDR3 DNA sequence: TGTGCCAGCAGCTTAAGCCTTGCCAGGTACAATGAGCAGTTCTTC.

The chain links TRBV14 to TRBJ1-2; tentative D call: TRBD1 (5 bases). Between the trimmed V and J ends, which lost 1 base and 4 bases, there was a span of 19 bases. This CDR3 comprises 17 residues. Germline loops: CDR1 SGHDN, CDR2 FVKESK. CDR3 amino acids: CASSQAMGGVASYGYTF. DNA for the CDR3: TGTGCCAGCAGCCAAGCCATGGGGGGGGTGGCGTCCTATGGCTACACCTTC.

This clonotype was picked up a small number of times. V and J are TRBV10-1 and TRBJ2-2; 7 positions match TRBD2. The germline gives CDR1 WNHNN, CDR2 SYGVQD (reference sequence). Germline trimming cut 3 bases from V and 7 bases from J; bases unmatched to any gene: 11. CDR3 length equals 16 residues. CDR3 in amino acids: CASSDSGSTLGGELFF. The DNA of the CDR3 is TGCGCCAGCAGTGATAGCGGGTCAACTCTAGGCGGGGAGCTGTTTTTT.

The rearrangement uses TRBV25-1 and TRBJ1-2; 7 nucleotides match TRBD1. The germline CDR1 and CDR2 sequences are MGHDK and SYGVNS. The CDR3 runs 14 residues. The trim removed 6 bases at V and 6 bases at J, leaving 10 bases unmatched. CDR3 residues: CASSRTGTVNGYTF. DNA of the CDR3: TGTGCCAGCAGCAGAACCGGGACAGTGAATGGCTACACCTTC.

This clonotype came up a few times. The V and J genes are TRBV28 and TRBJ2-5; 7 bases are shared with TRBD1. V trimming: 4 bases; J trimming: 3 bases; junction bases outside the gene matches: 2. CDR1 and CDR2 from the germline V gene are MDHEN and SYDVKM. The CDR3 is 13 amino acids. This chain's CDR3 is CASSSGQKETQYF. The DNA of the CDR3 is TGTGCCAGCAGTTCGGGACAGAAAGAGACCCAGTACTTC. Looking up the rest from reference TRBV28 and TRBJ2-5 gives the full variable domain: DVKVTQSSRYLVKRTGEKVFLECVQDMDHENMFWYRQDPGLGLRLIYFSYDVKMKEKGDIPEGYSVSREKKERFSLILESASTNQTSMYLCASSSGQKETQYFGPGTRLLVL.